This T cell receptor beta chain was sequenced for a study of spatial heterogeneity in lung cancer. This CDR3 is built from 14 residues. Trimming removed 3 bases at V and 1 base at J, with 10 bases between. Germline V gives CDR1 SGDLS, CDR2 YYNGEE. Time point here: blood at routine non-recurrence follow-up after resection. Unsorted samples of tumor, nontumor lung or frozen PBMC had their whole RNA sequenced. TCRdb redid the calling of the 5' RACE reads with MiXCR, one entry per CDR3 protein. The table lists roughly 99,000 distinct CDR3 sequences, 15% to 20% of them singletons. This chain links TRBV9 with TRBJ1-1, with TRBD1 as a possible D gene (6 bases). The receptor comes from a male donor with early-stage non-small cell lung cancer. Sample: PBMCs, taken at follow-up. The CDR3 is CASSARQANTEAFF. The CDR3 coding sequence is TGTGCCAGCAGCGCCAGACAGGCGAACACTGAAGCTTTCTTT.